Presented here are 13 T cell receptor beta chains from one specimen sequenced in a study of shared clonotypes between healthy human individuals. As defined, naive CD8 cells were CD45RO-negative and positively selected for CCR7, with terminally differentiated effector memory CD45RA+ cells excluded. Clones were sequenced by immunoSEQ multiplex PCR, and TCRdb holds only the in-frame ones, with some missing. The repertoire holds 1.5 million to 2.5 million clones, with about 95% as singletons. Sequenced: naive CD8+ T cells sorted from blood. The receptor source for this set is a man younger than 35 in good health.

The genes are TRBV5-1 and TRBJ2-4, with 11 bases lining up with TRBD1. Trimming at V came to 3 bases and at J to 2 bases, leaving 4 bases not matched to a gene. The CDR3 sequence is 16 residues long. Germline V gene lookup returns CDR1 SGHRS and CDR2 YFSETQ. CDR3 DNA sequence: TGCGCCAGCAGCTCCGGGACAGGGGGTCCCAAAAACATTCAGTACTTC. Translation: CASSSGTGGPKNIQYF.

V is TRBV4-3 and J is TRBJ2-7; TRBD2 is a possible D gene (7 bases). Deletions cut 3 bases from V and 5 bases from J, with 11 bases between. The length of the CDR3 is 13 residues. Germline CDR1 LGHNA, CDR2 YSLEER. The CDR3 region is CASSHGGGDEQYF. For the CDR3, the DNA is TGCGCCAGCAGCCACGGAGGGGGGGACGAGCAGTACTTC.

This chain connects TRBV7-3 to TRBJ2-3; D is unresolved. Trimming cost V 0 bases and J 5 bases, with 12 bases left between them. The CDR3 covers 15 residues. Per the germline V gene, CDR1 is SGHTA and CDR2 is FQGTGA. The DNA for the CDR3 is TGTGCCAGCAGCTTAACGGGTGCGGCCGGAGATACGCAGTATTTT. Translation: CASSLTGAAGDTQYF.

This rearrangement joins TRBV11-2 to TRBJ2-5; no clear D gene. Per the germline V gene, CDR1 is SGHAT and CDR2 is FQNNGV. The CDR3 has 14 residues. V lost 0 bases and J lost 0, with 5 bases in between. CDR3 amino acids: CASSLDTNQETQYF. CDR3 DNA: TGTGCCAGCAGCTTAGACACTAACCAAGAGACCCAGTACTTC.

CDR3 coding DNA: TGTGCCAGCAGCCGGACAGGGGAGGGAATTGGAAACACCATATATTTT. Encoded protein: CASSRTGEGIGNTIYF. The V call is TRBV7-6, the J call TRBJ1-3; 9 positions agree with TRBD1. The V segment lost 5 bases and the J segment 3 bases; nucleotides outside the gene matches: 8. Germline assignment: CDR1 SGHVS and CDR2 FNYEAQ. The CDR3 loop spans 16 amino acids.

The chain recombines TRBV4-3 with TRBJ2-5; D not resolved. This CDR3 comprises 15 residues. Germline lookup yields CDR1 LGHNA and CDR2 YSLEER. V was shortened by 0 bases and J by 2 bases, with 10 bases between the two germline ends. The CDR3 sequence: CASSQDLTTQETQYF. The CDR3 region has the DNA TGCGCCAGCAGCCAAGATTTGACAACGCAAGAGACCCAGTACTTC.

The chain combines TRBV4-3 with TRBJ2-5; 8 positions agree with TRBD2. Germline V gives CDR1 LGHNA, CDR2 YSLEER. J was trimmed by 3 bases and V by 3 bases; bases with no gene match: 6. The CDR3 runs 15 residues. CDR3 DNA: TGCGCCAGCAGCCAGATACTAGCGGAGAAAGAGACCCAGTACTTC. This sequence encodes CASSQILAEKETQYF.

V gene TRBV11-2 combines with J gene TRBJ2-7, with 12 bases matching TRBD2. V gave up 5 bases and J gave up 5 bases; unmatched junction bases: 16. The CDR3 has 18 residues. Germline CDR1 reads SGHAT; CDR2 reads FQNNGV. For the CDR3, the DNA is TGTGCCAGCAGCAATCCCCTAGCGGGAGGGCCTTTAGGAGACGAGCAGTACTTC. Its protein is CASSNPLAGGPLGDEQYF.

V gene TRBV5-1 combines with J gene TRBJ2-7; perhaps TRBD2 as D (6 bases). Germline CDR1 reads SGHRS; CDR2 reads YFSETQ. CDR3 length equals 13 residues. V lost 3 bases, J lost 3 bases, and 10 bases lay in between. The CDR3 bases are TGCGCCAGCAGCTGGGGGGACGGCTACGAGCAGTACTTC. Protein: CASSWGDGYEQYF.

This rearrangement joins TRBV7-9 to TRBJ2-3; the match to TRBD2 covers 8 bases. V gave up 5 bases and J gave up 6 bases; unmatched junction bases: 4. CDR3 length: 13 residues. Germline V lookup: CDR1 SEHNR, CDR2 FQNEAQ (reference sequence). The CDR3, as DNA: TGTGCCAGCAGCGGACTAGCTTCCGATACGCAGTATTTT. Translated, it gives CASSGLASDTQYF.

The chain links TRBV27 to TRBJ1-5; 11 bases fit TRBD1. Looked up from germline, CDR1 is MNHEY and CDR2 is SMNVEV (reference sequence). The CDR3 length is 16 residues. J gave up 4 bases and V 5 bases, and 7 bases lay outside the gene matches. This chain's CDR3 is CASSPGTGGMNQPQHF. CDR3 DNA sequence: TGTGCCAGCAGTCCGGGGACAGGGGGTATGAATCAGCCCCAGCATTTT.

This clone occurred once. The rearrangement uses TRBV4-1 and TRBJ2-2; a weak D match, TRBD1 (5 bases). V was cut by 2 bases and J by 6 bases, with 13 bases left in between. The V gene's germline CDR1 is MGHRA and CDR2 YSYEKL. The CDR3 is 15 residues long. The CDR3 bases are TGCGCCAGCAGCCAACTTCAGGGAACGCCCGGGGAGCTGTTTTTT. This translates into CASSQLQGTPGELFF.

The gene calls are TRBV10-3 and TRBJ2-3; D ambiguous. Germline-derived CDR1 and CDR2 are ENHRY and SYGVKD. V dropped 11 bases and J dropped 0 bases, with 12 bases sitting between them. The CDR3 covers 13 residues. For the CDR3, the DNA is TGTGCCTCAGGTCTGTCTAGCACAGATACGCAGTATTTT. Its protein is CASGLSSTDTQYF.